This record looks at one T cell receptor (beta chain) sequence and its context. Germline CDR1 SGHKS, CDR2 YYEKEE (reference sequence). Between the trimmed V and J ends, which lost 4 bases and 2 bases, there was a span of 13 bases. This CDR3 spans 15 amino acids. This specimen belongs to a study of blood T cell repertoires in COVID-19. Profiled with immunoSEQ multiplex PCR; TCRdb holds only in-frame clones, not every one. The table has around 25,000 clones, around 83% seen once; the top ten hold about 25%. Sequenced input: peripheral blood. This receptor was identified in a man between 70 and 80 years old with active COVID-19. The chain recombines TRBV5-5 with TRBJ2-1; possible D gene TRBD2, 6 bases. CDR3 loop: CASSPPGATYNEQFF. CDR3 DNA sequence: TGTGCCAGCAGCCCCCCGGGAGCAACCTACAATGAGCAGTTCTTC.